This T cell receptor beta chain was identified during a study of shared clonotypes between healthy human individuals. Study summary: Donors were a couple of women and a few men aged 18 to 49.

Genomic DNA belonging to each subset was distributed in equal measure over several immunoSEQ plates. For sorted subsets, about 200 ng DNA per replicate equaled approximately 32,000 T cell genomes. TCRdb's table, derived via immunoSEQ multiplex PCR, lists solely in-frame clones and lacks some. The top ten clones hold more than 0.1% of a sample with some 2,000,000 clones, roughly 95% of them seen once. General observations from the study: A handful of donors shared 4.5% to 6.5% of their naive CD4 clonotypes.

As regards this clone: Its antigen is unidentified. The sample has other DNA sequences that encode this CDR3 too.

This CDR3 has 13 residues. Germline assignment: CDR1 KGHSH and CDR2 LQKENI. The V and J ends lost 0 bases and 4 bases respectively, with 7 bases between them. V gene TRBV18 combines with J gene TRBJ2-7; D is unclear. The TCR sequence derives from a man aged 18 to 29 in good health. Sequencing was done on a sample of naive CD4+ T cells sorted from blood. Subset here: CD45RA+ positively selected. This CDR3 reads CASSPPPGYEQYF. The CDR3 DNA is TGTGCCAGCTCACCACCCCCCGGGTACGAGCAGTACTTC. Together with reference TRBV18 and TRBJ2-7, the CDR3 gives the full variable domain: NAGVMQNPRHLVRRRGQEARLRCSPMKGHSHVYWYRQLPEEGLKFMVYLQKENIIDESGMPKERFSAEFPKEGPSILRIQQVVRGDSAAYFCASSPPPGYEQYFGPGTRLTVT.